One and the same sample provided the 30 T cell receptor beta chains below, sequenced in a study of glioma-infiltrating T cells. The iRepertoire nested amplicon-rescue multiplex PCR amplified TCR alpha and beta CDR3s from RNA. TCRdb reprocessed the multiplex PCR reads via MiXCR and lists one record per CDR3 protein. The repertoire holds about 130,000 distinct CDR3 sequences, with around 25% as singletons. The sample comprised glioma tissue, nonneoplastic brain tissue, or PBMCs (not recorded which). The source of these receptors is a human donor with low-grade glioma or glioblastoma, undergoing nonglioma brain surgery, or in good health (not recorded which).

The chain has TRBV20-1 and TRBJ2-4; TRBD2 aligns across 10 bases. V lost 1 base to trimming and J lost 1 base; unmatched junction nucleotides: 10. Per the germline V gene, CDR1 is DFQATT and CDR2 is SNEGSKA (reference sequence). The CDR3 is made up of 18 amino acids. CDR3 sequence reads: CSARVSSGGARAKNIQYF. The CDR3, as DNA: TGCAGTGCTAGAGTTTCGAGCGGGGGGGCCCGGGCCAAAAACATTCAGTACTTC.

V gene TRBV15 combines with J gene TRBJ2-7, with 9 bases lining up with TRBD1. The CDR3 is 15 residues long. V was clipped by 3 bases and J by 3 bases; unmatched bases: 6. Germline lookup yields CDR1 LNHNV and CDR2 YYDKDF (reference sequence). For the CDR3, the DNA is TGTGCCACCAGCAGGGGGACAGGGAGTTTCTACGAGCAGTACGTC. This encodes CATSRGTGSFYEQYV.

This clonotype was counted ten times or more. The chain has TRBV24-1 and TRBJ2-1; the match to TRBD1 covers 10 bases. The trim removed 2 bases at V and 3 bases at J, leaving 15 bases unmatched. The CDR3 sequence is 20 residues long. CDR1 and CDR2 (germline): KGHDR, SFDVKD. The CDR3 region is CATSDSPGQGTTPLYNEQFF. CDR3 nucleotides: TGTGCCACCAGTGATTCGCCGGGACAGGGGACCACCCCCCTCTACAATGAGCAGTTCTTC.

About this clonotype itself: Possible read error: a much larger clone is one base away. The V call is TRBV4-2, the J call TRBJ2-1; perhaps TRBD1 as D (5 bases). Germline V CDR1 and CDR2: LGHNA, YNFKEQ. V was clipped by 2 bases and J by 4 bases, with 12 bases between them. CDR3 length: 15 residues. DNA of the CDR3: TGTGCCAGCAGCCAAAACGGGCAGGGTTACAATGAGCAGTTCTTC. Translated: CASSQNGQGYNEQFF.

The V and J genes are TRBV20-1 and TRBJ2-7, with D possibly TRBD2 on 5 matching bases. This CDR3 contains 16 residues. V was clipped by 0 bases and J by 10 bases, with 25 bases between them. Germline V gene lookup returns CDR1 DFQATT and CDR2 SNEGSKA (reference sequence). The CDR3 sequence is CSARDHASRGEETQYV. The DNA for the CDR3 is TGCAGTGCTAGAGATCATGCTAGCCGGGGAGAAGAGACCCAGTACGTC.

V and J are TRBV4-1 and TRBJ1-2; D is possibly TRBD1 (6 bases). CDR1 is MGHRA, CDR2 YSYEKL, per germline. The CDR3 contains 15 residues. V was clipped by 0 bases and J by 2 bases, with 10 bases between them. CDR3 sequence: CASSQDQRGNYGYTF. The CDR3 nucleotides are TGCGCCAGCAGCCAAGATCAGAGGGGGAACTATGGCTACACCTTC.

At least ten counts were recorded for this clonotype. The rearrangement joins TRBV4-1 to TRBJ2-1, with D unresolved. Trimming shortened V by 5 bases and J by 6 bases, and 11 bases separated the two germline ends. Per germline, CDR1 MGHRA and CDR2 YSYEKL. The CDR3 contains 13 residues. CDR3 sequence reads: CASSRERFNEQFF. The DNA of the CDR3 is TGCGCCAGCAGCAGAGAGCGATTCAATGAGCAGTTCTTC.

In this sample, this clonotype turned up many times. V gene TRBV6-1 combines with J gene TRBJ1-1; D unresolved. Trimming took 6 bases from V and 1 from J, leaving 9 bases between them. CDR3 length equals 13 residues. CDR1 MNHNS and CDR2 SASEGT come from the germline V gene. The CDR3 region is CASRVTQNTEAFF. In nucleotides, the CDR3 is TGTGCCAGCAGAGTGACCCAGAACACTGAAGCTTTCTTT.

On this clonotype itself: The limits of the CDR3 on the DNA are not certain, so only TCRdb's listed CDR3 is given. V and J are TRBV7-2 and TRBJ1-1. Germline CDR1 and CDR2: SGHTA and FQGNSA. The CDR3 comprises 18 residues, both ends counted. CDR3 amino acids: CASSFYICSAHRITEAFF.

The table lists this clonotype with a count of one. This chain joins TRBV7-9 and TRBJ1-2; D is uncertain. This CDR3 contains 15 residues. Per germline, CDR1 SEHNR and CDR2 FQNEAQ (reference sequence). V shed 5 bases and J shed 6 bases, with 19 bases lying between them. DNA for the CDR3: TGTGCCAGCAGCCGGGCTTCCACCGGGAAAGATGGCTACACCTTC. Translating gives CASSRASTGKDGYTF. The variable domain in full, with the rest retrieved from reference TRBV7-9 and TRBJ1-2, is DTGVSQNPRHKITKRGQNVTFRCDPISEHNRLYWYRQTLGQGPEFLTYFQNEAQLEKSRLLSDRFSAERPKGSFSTLEIQRTEQGDSAMYLCASSRASTGKDGYTFGSGTRLTVV.

This clonotype showed up just a few times. This chain connects TRBV5-1 to TRBJ2-3; unclear D gene. The CDR3 loop spans 17 amino acids. Germline CDR1 is SGHRS and CDR2 is YFSETQ. The ends were cut back, 4 bases at V and 5 bases at J, with 23 bases in the middle. The chain's CDR3 is CASSARPTFTLQDTQYF. The DNA of the CDR3 is TGCGCCAGCAGCGCCAGACCGACCTTTACCCTCCAAGATACGCAGTATTTT. Combining the CDR3 with reference TRBV5-1 and TRBJ2-3 gives the whole variable domain KAGVTQTPRYLIKTRGQQVTLSCSPISGHRSVSWYQQTPGQGLQFLFEYFSETQRNKGNFPGRFSGRQFSNSRSEMNVSTLELGDSALYLCASSARPTFTLQDTQYFGPGTRLTVL.

In this sample, this clonotype turned up many times. This chain connects TRBV27 to TRBJ2-3, with D unresolved. The CDR3 runs 13 residues. Trimming left V 3 bases short and J 3 bases short, with 7 bases between. Germline V gives CDR1 MNHEY, CDR2 SMNVEV (reference sequence). Here the CDR3 DNA reads TGTGCCAGCAGTTTTGGTCAGACAGATACGCAGTATTTT. Its translation is CASSFGQTDTQYF.

This chain joins TRBV29-1 and TRBJ2-1; unclear D gene. V dropped 2 bases and J dropped 10 bases, with 6 bases sitting between them. Germline assignment: CDR1 SQVTM and CDR2 ANQGSEA. This CDR3 comprises 10 residues. CDR3 DNA sequence: TGCAGCGTTGAAATTACAGAGCAGTTCTTC. Its protein is CSVEITEQFF.

This clonotype was seen repeatedly, ten times or more. The chain links TRBV20-1 to TRBJ2-2; 8 nucleotides agree with TRBD1. V was pared by 1 base and J by 4 bases, with 5 bases of the junction left unmatched. CDR1 and CDR2 from the germline V gene are DFQATT and SNEGSKA (reference sequence). The CDR3 covers 15 residues. The CDR3 loop reads CSARAVQGGTGELFF. CDR3 nucleotides: TGCAGTGCTAGAGCAGTACAGGGGGGCACCGGGGAGCTGTTTTTT.

To note about this clonotype: Relative to the germline gene, one junction end is altered; a read error may explain this. The chain couples TRBV27 to TRBJ1-5; D gene ambiguous. The CDR3 consists of 13 residues. CDR1 is MNHEY, CDR2 SMNVEV, per germline (reference sequence). The CDR3 coding sequence is TGCGCCAGCAGTTTACCGGGAGGTCAGCCCCAGCATTTT. Protein product: CASSLPGGQPQHF.

This clonotype turned up a few times. This chain uses TRBV2 with TRBJ1-6; D uncertain. Germline assignment: CDR1 SNHLY and CDR2 FYNNEI. CDR3 length: 13 amino acids. V lost 3 bases, J lost 9 bases, and 9 bases lay in between. CDR3 DNA: TGTGCCAGCAGTGAGGACCGCTCTTCACCCCTCCACTTT. It codes for CASSEDRSSPLHF.

CDR3 sequence: CASTHGGETQYF. The CDR3 DNA reads as TGTGCCAGCACCCACGGGGGAGAGACCCAGTACTTC. The chain is built from TRBV3-1 and TRBJ2-5; maybe TRBD2 (6 bases). Germline CDR1 LGHDT, CDR2 YNNKEL (reference sequence). Trimming removed 7 bases from V and 4 bases from J, with 10 bases in between. The CDR3 runs to 12 residues.

This clonotype was recorded a few times. The chain recombines TRBV5-1 with TRBJ1-5, with 9 nucleotides matching TRBD1. Trimming took 4 bases from V and 7 from J; bases not matched to a gene: 12. The CDR3 consists of 16 residues. In germline, CDR1 is SGHRS, CDR2 YFSETQ. The DNA for the CDR3 is TGCGCCAGCAGCACCCTGGAACAGGGGGCGAGCCAGCCCCAGCATTTT. Protein: CASSTLEQGASQPQHF. The full variable domain, with the rest looked up from reference TRBV5-1 and TRBJ1-5, is KAGVTQTPRYLIKTRGQQVTLSCSPISGHRSVSWYQQTPGQGLQFLFEYFSETQRNKGNFPGRFSGRQFSNSRSEMNVSTLELGDSALYLCASSTLEQGASQPQHFGDGTRLSIL.

Comments on this clonotype: At one boundary the junction diverges from the germline segment, which might be a read error. The rearrangement joins TRBV4-2 to TRBJ2-4; unclear D gene. The CDR3 spans 16 residues. From germline, CDR1 is LGHNA and CDR2 YNFKEQ. CDR3 sequence reads: CASSKEAALAKNIQYF. CDR3 DNA sequence: TGTGCCAGCAGCAAAGAAGCAGCGTTAGCCAAAAACATTCAGTACTTC.

The count of this clonotype is one. The junction shows a germline mismatch at one end, possibly a read error. This chain links TRBV7-3 with TRBJ2-3; perhaps TRBD2 as D (6 bases). The V gene's germline CDR1 is SGHTA and CDR2 FQGTGA. The CDR3 contains 11 residues. The CDR3 region is CASRLREATIF. CDR3 sequence (DNA): TGTGCCAGCAGATTAAGGGAGGCGACAATATTT. The entire variable domain, with the rest obtained from reference TRBV7-3 and TRBJ2-3, is as follows: GAGVSQTPSNKVTEKGKYVELRCDPISGHTALYWYRQSLGQGPEFLIYFQGTGAADDSGLPNDRFFAVRPEGSVSTLKIQRTERGDSAVYLCASRLREATIFGPGTRLTVL.

This clonotype was picked up a small number of times. This chain connects TRBV12-3 or TRBV12-4 to TRBJ1-3, with TRBD1 matching 7 bases. The CDR3 has 14 amino acids. Trimming at V came to 6 bases and at J to 2 bases, leaving 4 bases not matched to a gene. The CDR3 DNA sequence: TGTGCCAGCAGCAGACAGGGACCTGGAAACACCATATATTTT. Its protein product is CASSRQGPGNTIYF.

This clonotype was picked up many times. The chain recombines TRBV7-3 with TRBJ2-3, with 9 bases matching TRBD2. The CDR3 runs 17 residues. The trim removed 4 bases at V and 1 base at J, leaving 9 bases unmatched. Germline loops: CDR1 SGHTA, CDR2 FQGTGA. Here the CDR3 reads CASSSTGAGGRTDTQYF. The CDR3 coding sequence is TGTGCCAGCAGCTCCACCGGAGCGGGGGGCCGCACAGATACGCAGTATTTT.

This clonotype came up many times. The chain recombines TRBV7-3 with TRBJ2-1; D not resolved. CDR1 and CDR2 (germline): SGHTA, FQGTGA. The V gene lost 3 bases and the J gene lost 2 bases, with 8 bases spanning the gap. CDR3 length: 14 residues. CDR3: CASSFSDPYNEQFF. CDR3 nucleotide sequence: TGTGCCAGCAGCTTCTCCGACCCCTACAATGAGCAGTTCTTC.

This clonotype has at least ten counts. The chain links TRBV3-1 to TRBJ2-5; weak D call: TRBD1 (5 bases). CDR3 length: 15 amino acids. Germline V gene lookup returns CDR1 LGHDT and CDR2 YNNKEL (reference sequence). V was shortened by 1 base and J by 4 bases, with 13 bases between the two germline ends. As DNA, the CDR3 is TGTGCCAGCAGCCAAGCTAGGGCCACAGGAGAGACCCAGTACTTC. It translates to CASSQARATGETQYF.

The chain links TRBV28 to TRBJ2-7, with TRBD2 as a possible D gene (6 bases). Trimming took 6 bases from V and 4 from J, leaving 13 bases between them. There are 13 residues in the CDR3. Germline lookup yields CDR1 MDHEN and CDR2 SYDVKM. The CDR3 region has the DNA TGTGCCAGCAGCCCCGTGGGGGGATACGAGCAGTACGTC. It encodes CASSPVGGYEQYV.

This clonotype was seen a handful of times. The V call is TRBV20-1, the J call TRBJ1-2, with TRBD1 as a possible D gene (6 bases). CDR1 is DFQATT and CDR2 is SNEGSKA in the germline V gene (reference sequence). The germline V and J ends were trimmed by 2 bases and 8 bases, with 15 bases remaining between them. The CDR3 covers 13 residues. CDR3 protein: CSARLRPGEGYTF. Written as DNA, the CDR3 is TGCAGTGCTAGATTACGGCCAGGGGAAGGCTACACCTTC.

This clonotype was seen only a few times. The rearrangement links TRBV10-1 to TRBJ1-1; possible D gene TRBD1, 5 bases. Germline CDR1 and CDR2: WNHNN and SYGVQD (reference sequence). This CDR3 contains 13 residues. The V end was cut by 5 bases, the J end by 6 bases, with 13 bases between. In nucleotides, the CDR3 is TGCGCCAGCAGTCCTCGGGGGTTCTCTGAAGCTTTCTTT. Amino acid sequence: CASSPRGFSEAFF.

The chain carries TRBV12-3 or TRBV12-4 and TRBJ1-1; no firm D call. Trimming stripped 5 bases from V and 0 bases from J, with 10 bases between. CDR3 length: 14 amino acids. In DNA, the CDR3 is TGTGCCAGCAGTACGCCAGGCCTGAACACTGAAGCTTTCTTT. Translated, it gives CASSTPGLNTEAFF.

Comment on this clonotype: At one end, the junction sequence differs from germline, possibly due to a read error. J is TRBJ2-3 and V is TRBV6-2 or TRBV6-3; D unresolved. The CDR3 consists of 12 residues. From germline, CDR1 is MNHEY and CDR2 SVGEGT. This CDR3 reads CASSATTDAQYF. In nucleotides, the CDR3 is TGTGCCAGCAGTGCGACCACAGATGCGCAGTATTTT.

Points on this clonotype: With a much larger clone just one base away, this may be a read error. The chain joins TRBV7-2 to TRBJ1-5; no firm D call. Germline CDR1 and CDR2: SGHTA and FQGNSA. This CDR3 is 15 amino acids long. Trimming shortened V by 6 bases and J by 3 bases, and 15 bases separated the two germline ends. DNA of the CDR3: TGTGCCAGCAGGGAAGGACGGACTAACAATCAGCCCCAGCATTTT. It specifies CASREGRTNNQPQHF.